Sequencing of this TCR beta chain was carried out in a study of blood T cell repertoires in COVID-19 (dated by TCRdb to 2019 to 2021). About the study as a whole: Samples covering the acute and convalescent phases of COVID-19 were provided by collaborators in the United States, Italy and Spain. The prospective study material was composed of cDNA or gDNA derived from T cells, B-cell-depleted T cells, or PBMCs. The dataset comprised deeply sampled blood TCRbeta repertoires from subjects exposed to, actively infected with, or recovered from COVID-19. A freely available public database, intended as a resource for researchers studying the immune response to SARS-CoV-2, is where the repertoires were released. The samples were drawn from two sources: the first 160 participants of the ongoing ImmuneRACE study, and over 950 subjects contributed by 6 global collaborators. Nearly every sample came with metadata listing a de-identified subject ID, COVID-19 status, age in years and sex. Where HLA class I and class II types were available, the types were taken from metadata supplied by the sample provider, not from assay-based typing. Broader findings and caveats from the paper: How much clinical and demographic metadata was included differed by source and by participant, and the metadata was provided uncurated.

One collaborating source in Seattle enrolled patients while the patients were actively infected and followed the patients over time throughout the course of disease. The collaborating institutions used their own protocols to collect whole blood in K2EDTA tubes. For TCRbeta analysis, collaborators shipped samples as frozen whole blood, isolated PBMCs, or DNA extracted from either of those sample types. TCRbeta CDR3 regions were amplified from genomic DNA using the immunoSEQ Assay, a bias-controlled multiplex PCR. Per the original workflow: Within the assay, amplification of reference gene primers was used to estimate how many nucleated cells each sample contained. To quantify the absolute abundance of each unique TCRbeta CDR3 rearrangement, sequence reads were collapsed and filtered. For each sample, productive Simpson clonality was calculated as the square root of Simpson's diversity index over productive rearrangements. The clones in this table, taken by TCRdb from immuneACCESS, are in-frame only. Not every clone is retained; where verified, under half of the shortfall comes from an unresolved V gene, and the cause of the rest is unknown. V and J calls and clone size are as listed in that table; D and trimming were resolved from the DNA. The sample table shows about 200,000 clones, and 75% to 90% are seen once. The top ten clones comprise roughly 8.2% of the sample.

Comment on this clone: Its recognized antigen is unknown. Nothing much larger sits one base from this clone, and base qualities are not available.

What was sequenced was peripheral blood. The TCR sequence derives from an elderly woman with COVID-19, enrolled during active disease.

The CDR3 in this case is CASTLDGRNGYTF. The nucleotides read TGTGCCAGCACCTTAGACGGGAGGAATGGCTACACCTTC. The chain couples TRBV5-4 to TRBJ1-2, with no confident D gene call. The V and J ends are trimmed by 6 bases and 6 bases, leaving 15 bases between them. The CDR3 sequence holds 13 residues, the cysteine and phenylalanine included. The kept DNA is CDR3 alone, 39 bases in frame from the first base. CDR1 and CDR2 (SGHNT, YYREEE) derive from the germline V gene (reference sequence).